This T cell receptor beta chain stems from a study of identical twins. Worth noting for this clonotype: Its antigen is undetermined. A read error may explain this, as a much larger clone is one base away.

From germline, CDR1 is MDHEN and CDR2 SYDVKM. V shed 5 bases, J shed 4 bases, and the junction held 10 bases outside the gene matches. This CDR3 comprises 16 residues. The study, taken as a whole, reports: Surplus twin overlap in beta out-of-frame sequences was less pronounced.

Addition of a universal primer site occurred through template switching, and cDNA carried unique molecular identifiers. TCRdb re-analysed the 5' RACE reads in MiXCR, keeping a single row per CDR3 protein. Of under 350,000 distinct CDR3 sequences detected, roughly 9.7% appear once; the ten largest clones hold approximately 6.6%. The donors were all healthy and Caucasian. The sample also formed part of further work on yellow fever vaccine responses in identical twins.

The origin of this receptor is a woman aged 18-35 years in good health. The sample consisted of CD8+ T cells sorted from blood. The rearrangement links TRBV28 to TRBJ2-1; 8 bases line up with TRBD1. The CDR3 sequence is CASSRRGRWDYNEQFF. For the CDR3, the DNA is TGTGCCAGCAGTCGCAGGGGGCGCTGGGATTACAATGAGCAGTTCTTC.